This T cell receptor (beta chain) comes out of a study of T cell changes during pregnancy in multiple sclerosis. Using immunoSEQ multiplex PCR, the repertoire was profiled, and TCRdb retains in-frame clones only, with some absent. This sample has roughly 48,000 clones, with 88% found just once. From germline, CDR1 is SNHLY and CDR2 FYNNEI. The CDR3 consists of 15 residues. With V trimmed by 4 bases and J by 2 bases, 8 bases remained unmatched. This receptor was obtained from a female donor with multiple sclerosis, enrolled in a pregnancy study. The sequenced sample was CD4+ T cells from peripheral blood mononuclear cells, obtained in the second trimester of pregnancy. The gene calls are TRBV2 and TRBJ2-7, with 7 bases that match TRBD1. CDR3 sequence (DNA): TGTGCCAGCAGTGCAGACCTCACAGGGGCCTACGAGCAGTACTTC. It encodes CASSADLTGAYEQYF.